The 18 T cell receptor beta chains listed next were all sequenced from one sample in a study of blood T cell repertoires in COVID-19. The method was immunoSEQ multiplex PCR; TCRdb's version includes in-frame clones alone and lacks a portion of them. The table lists tens of thousands of clones, around nine tenths of them singletons, with around 9.3% in the top ten. The sample taken for sequencing was peripheral blood. The receptors come from a man in his fifties or sixties with active COVID-19.

The rearrangement uses TRBV2 and TRBJ1-6; D is possibly TRBD1 (6 bases). V was pared by 7 bases and J by 9 bases, with 19 bases between. Germline-derived CDR1 and CDR2 are SNHLY and FYNNEI. The length of the CDR3 is 15 residues. CDR3 nucleotides: TGTGCCAGCAACTCAGGGGACGCGGAAGGTTCACCCCTCCACTTT. Its translation is CASNSGDAEGSPLHF.

The J gene is TRBJ2-7, the V gene TRBV6-1, with TRBD1 matching 8 bases. The CDR3 runs 16 residues. With 4 bases clipped from V and 5 bases from J, the junction kept 13 bases outside the gene matches. CDR1 and CDR2 from the germline V gene are MNHNS and SASEGT. Written as DNA, the CDR3 is TGTGCCAGCAGTGGTATAAACGGACAGGGAAATAACGAGCAGTACTTC. This codes for CASSGINGQGNNEQYF.

This clone was detected a few times. V gene TRBV7-9 combines with J gene TRBJ1-1, with D uncertain. Trimming left V 3 bases short and J 2 bases short, with 7 bases between. The CDR3 loop spans 13 amino acids. Germline loops: CDR1 SEHNR, CDR2 FQNEAQ (reference sequence). The DNA of the CDR3 is TGTGCCAGCAGCTTCCCGGGAAACACTGAAGCTTTCTTT. Translated, it gives CASSFPGNTEAFF.

The V call is TRBV5-1, the J call TRBJ2-7; a possible D gene is TRBD1 (7 bases). The germline V gene encodes CDR1 SGHRS and CDR2 YFSETQ. The CDR3 totals 14 residues. Trimming pared 5 bases from V and 6 bases from J, leaving 18 bases between. The CDR3 protein is CASRGGKTGREQYF. CDR3 DNA: TGCGCCAGCAGAGGGGGGAAGACAGGGCGCGAGCAGTACTTC.

In its sample, this clone was seen once. This chain connects TRBV5-1 to TRBJ1-5; 8 bases align to TRBD1. V trimming: 3 bases; J trimming: 7 bases; junction bases outside the gene matches: 3. The CDR3 covers 13 residues. Looked up from germline, CDR1 is SGHRS and CDR2 is YFSETQ. The CDR3 DNA sequence: TGCGCCAGCAGCTGGGGACAGGACCAGCCCCAGCATTTT. Translation gives CASSWGQDQPQHF.

The gene calls are TRBV7-9 and TRBJ1-4; possible D gene TRBD1, 5 bases. There are 17 residues in the CDR3. Germline assignment: CDR1 SEHNR and CDR2 FQNEAQ (reference sequence). Trimming removed 2 bases at V and 8 bases at J, with 21 bases between. The chain's CDR3 is CASSLWGREVFGEKLFF. CDR3 DNA: TGTGCCAGCAGCTTATGGGGCAGGGAGGTTTTCGGGGAAAAACTGTTTTTT. Using reference TRBV7-9 and TRBJ1-4 for the parts outside the CDR3, the full variable domain is DTGVSQNPRHKITKRGQNVTFRCDPISEHNRLYWYRQTLGQGPEFLTYFQNEAQLEKSRLLSDRFSAERPKGSFSTLEIQRTEQGDSAMYLCASSLWGREVFGEKLFFGSGTQLSVL.

V and J are TRBV14 and TRBJ2-1; 12 nucleotides match TRBD2. V shed 4 bases, J shed 8 bases, and the junction held 6 bases outside the gene matches. The germline CDR1 and CDR2 sequences are SGHDN and FVKESK. This CDR3 comprises 15 residues. CDR3 DNA: TGTGCCAGCAGCCCGACTAGCGGGAGTTACTATGAGCAGTTCTTC. Amino acids: CASSPTSGSYYEQFF.

V is TRBV5-4 and J is TRBJ2-7; perhaps TRBD2 as D (5 bases). Germline V gives CDR1 SGHNT, CDR2 YYREEE (reference sequence). V gave up 2 bases and J gave up 7 bases, with 7 bases separating them. The length of the CDR3 is 11 residues. The CDR3 nucleotides are TGTGCCAGCAGCTTCCGGGGAGAGCAGTACTTC. This encodes CASSFRGEQYF.

This chain links TRBV19 with TRBJ1-1; 7 bases agree with TRBD1. V shed 6 bases and J 5 bases; nucleotides not matched to a gene: 18. Germline V gene sequence: CDR1 LNHDA, CDR2 SQIVND (reference sequence). CDR3 size: 17 residues. The CDR3, as DNA: TGTGCCAGTAGGCCCAACCTCCGGGAGACAGGGAAGACTGAAGCTTTCTTT. Amino acid sequence: CASRPNLRETGKTEAFF.

The V call is TRBV5-1, the J call TRBJ2-2, with 7 bases fitting TRBD2. Trimming cost V 0 bases and J 4 bases; bases outside gene matches: 9. The CDR3 length is 17 residues. CDR1 and CDR2 (germline): SGHRS, YFSETQ. The CDR3 is CASSLASLAAVTGELFF. The DNA of the CDR3 is TGCGCCAGCAGCTTGGCCTCCCTAGCGGCTGTCACCGGGGAGCTGTTTTTT.

The chain is built from TRBV4-2 and TRBJ2-4, with 12 bases fitting TRBD2. This CDR3 is built from 20 residues. With 0 bases clipped from V and 0 bases from J, the junction kept 9 bases outside the gene matches. Germline V gene data show CDR1 as LGHNA and CDR2 as YNFKEQ. The CDR3 reads CASSQDPTSGRLLAKNIQYF. Written as DNA, the CDR3 is TGTGCCAGCAGCCAAGATCCCACTAGCGGGAGGCTCCTAGCCAAAAACATTCAGTACTTC.

The rearrangement uses TRBV4-1 and TRBJ2-1; the match to TRBD2 covers 9 bases. The CDR3 sequence is 20 residues long. From germline, CDR1 is MGHRA and CDR2 YSYEKL. V lost 4 bases, J lost 0 bases, and 16 bases stayed unmatched. The DNA for the CDR3 is TGCGCCAGCAGCCCAGCGGGGACTAGCAAGCACCAAAGCTCCTACAATGAGCAGTTCTTC. This codes for CASSPAGTSKHQSSYNEQFF.

CDR3 protein: CASSHLTGGGGYTF. For the CDR3, the DNA is TGTGCCAGCAGTCATCTCACAGGGGGAGGAGGCTACACCTTC. V and J are TRBV28 and TRBJ1-2, with 8 positions matching TRBD1. CDR1 and CDR2 from the germline V gene are MDHEN and SYDVKM. Losses at the gene ends were 5 bases for V and 8 bases for J; bases not matched to a gene: 10. The CDR3 has 14 residues.

The chain couples TRBV24-1 to TRBJ2-1, with 8 bases aligning to TRBD2. Germline CDR1 is KGHDR and CDR2 is SFDVKD. J lost 1 base, V lost 4 bases, and 8 bases had no gene match. The CDR3 extends over 17 amino acids. The CDR3 sequence: CATSEASAGGSYNEQFF. As DNA, the CDR3 is TGTGCCACCAGTGAGGCGTCGGCGGGAGGATCCTACAATGAGCAGTTCTTC.

J is TRBJ1-3 and V is TRBV5-1; D is uncertain. The V end was cut by 1 base, the J end by 4 bases, with 9 bases between. CDR1 is SGHRS and CDR2 is YFSETQ in the germline V gene. The CDR3 has 14 amino acids. The CDR3 coding sequence is TGCGCCAGCAGCTTGCAGGCGGGAGGAAACACCATATATTTT. Translation gives CASSLQAGGNTIYF. Together with reference TRBV5-1 and TRBJ1-3, the CDR3 gives the full variable domain: KAGVTQTPRYLIKTRGQQVTLSCSPISGHRSVSWYQQTPGQGLQFLFEYFSETQRNKGNFPGRFSGRQFSNSRSEMNVSTLELGDSALYLCASSLQAGGNTIYFGEGSWLTVV.

In its sample, this clone is medium-sized. The chain links TRBV6-6 to TRBJ1-5; TRBD1 matches 7 bases. The V gene end was trimmed by 5 bases and the J gene end by 2 bases; junction bases not matched to a gene: 3. The CDR3 is made up of 14 amino acids. CDR1 and CDR2 (germline): MNHNY, SVGAGI (reference sequence). The CDR3 reads CASSGGGGNQPQHF. The CDR3 DNA reads as TGTGCCAGCAGTGGAGGGGGCGGCAATCAGCCCCAGCATTTT.

V usage is TRBV4-1 and J usage is TRBJ1-5; 9 bases line up with TRBD1. CDR3 length equals 18 residues. The V and J ends lost 1 base and 0 bases, in that order; junction bases with no gene match: 7. In germline, CDR1 is MGHRA, CDR2 YSYEKL. The DNA of the CDR3 is TGCGCCAGCAGCCAAGGGACAGGGGTCCTATATAGCAATCAGCCCCAGCATTTT. Its translation is CASSQGTGVLYSNQPQHF.

This chain connects TRBV25-1 to TRBJ1-4; TRBD1 is a possible D gene (6 bases). The V gene's germline CDR1 is MGHDK and CDR2 SYGVNS. This CDR3 contains 17 residues. With 4 bases removed from V and 8 bases from J, the gap between germline ends came to 23 bases. CDR3 region: CASSGQRRTGSGEKLFF. CDR3 coding DNA: TGTGCCAGCAGTGGCCAACGTCGAACAGGGAGTGGGGAAAAACTGTTTTTT.